This T cell receptor beta chain was sequenced in a study of T cell responses to AZD1222 COVID-19 vaccine. On the study more broadly: Analysis merged second doses at about 4 or about 12 weeks.

For this clone: Its target is unknown.

Germline V gene data show CDR1 as KGHDR and CDR2 as SFDVKD. V lost 4 bases and J lost 9; bases outside the gene matches: 10. CDR3 length: 15 residues. Points from the study as a whole: Only after the peak T cell response were repertoires sampled. Spike as a whole was targeted by vaccine-associated CD4 TCRs, dominant at 160-218 and 743-854. Clonal diversity was possibly underestimated, and the donors were mostly white British, with more females.

Profiled with immunoSEQ multiplex PCR; TCRdb holds only in-frame clones, not every one. The sample carries over 95,000 clones, 85% to 95% recorded once. The sequence was collected from an adult in good health. The genes are TRBV24-1 and TRBJ1-5, with 8 bases matching TRBD1. The sample was peripheral blood, taken on day 0 of AZD1222 vaccination. CDR3 residues: CATSERTGNSGPQHF. The CDR3 DNA follows: TGTGCCACCAGTGAGCGGACAGGGAACTCAGGGCCCCAGCATTTT.